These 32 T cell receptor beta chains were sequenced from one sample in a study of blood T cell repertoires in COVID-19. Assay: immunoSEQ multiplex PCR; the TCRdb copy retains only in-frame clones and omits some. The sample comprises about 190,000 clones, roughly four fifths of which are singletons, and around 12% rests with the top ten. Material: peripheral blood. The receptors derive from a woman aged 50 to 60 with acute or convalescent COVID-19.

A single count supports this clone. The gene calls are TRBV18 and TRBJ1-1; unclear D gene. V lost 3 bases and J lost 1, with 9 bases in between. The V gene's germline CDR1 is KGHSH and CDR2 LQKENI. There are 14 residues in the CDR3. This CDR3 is CASSPATGNTEAFF. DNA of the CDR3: TGTGCCAGCTCACCCGCTACGGGGAACACTGAAGCTTTCTTT.

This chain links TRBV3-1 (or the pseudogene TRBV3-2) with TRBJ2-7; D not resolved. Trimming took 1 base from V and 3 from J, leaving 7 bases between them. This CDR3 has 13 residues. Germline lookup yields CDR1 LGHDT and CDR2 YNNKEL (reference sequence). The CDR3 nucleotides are TGTGCCAGCAGCCAAGGATACTTCTACGAGCAGTACTTC. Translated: CASSQGYFYEQYF.

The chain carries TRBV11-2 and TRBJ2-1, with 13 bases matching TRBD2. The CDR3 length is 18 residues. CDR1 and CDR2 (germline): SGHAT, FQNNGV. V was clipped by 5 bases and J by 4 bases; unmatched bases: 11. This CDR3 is CASSHRLAGGLGYNEQFF. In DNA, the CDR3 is TGTGCCAGCAGCCACAGACTAGCGGGGGGCCTGGGATACAATGAGCAGTTCTTC.

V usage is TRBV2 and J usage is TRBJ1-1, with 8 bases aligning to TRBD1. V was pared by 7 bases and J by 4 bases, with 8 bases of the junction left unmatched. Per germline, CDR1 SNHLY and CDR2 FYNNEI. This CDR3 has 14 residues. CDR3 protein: CASIGRGRGTEAFF. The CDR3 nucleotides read TGTGCCAGCATTGGCAGGGGGCGCGGCACTGAAGCTTTCTTT.

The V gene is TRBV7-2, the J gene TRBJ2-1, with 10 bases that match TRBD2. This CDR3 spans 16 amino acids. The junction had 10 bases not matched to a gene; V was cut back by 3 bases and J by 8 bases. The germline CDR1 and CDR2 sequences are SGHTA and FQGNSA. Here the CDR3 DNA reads TGTGCCAGCAGCTTTCGGTTAAAGCGGGGGGGAGATGAGCAGTTCTTC. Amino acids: CASSFRLKRGGDEQFF. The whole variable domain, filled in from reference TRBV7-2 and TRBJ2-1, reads GAGVSQSPSNKVTEKGKDVELRCDPISGHTALYWYRQSLGQGLEFLIYFQGNSAPDKSGLPSDRFSAERTGGSVSTLTIQRTQQEDSAVYLCASSFRLKRGGDEQFFGPGTRLTVL.

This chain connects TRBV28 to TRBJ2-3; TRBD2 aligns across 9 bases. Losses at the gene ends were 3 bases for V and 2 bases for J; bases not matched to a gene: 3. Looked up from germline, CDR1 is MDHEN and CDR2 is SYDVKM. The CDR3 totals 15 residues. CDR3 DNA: TGTGCCAGCAGTTTTACTAGCGGGCCCACAGATACGCAGTATTTT. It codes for CASSFTSGPTDTQYF. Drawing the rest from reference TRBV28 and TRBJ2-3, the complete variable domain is DVKVTQSSRYLVKRTGEKVFLECVQDMDHENMFWYRQDPGLGLRLIYFSYDVKMKEKGDIPEGYSVSREKKERFSLILESASTNQTSMYLCASSFTSGPTDTQYFGPGTRLTVL.

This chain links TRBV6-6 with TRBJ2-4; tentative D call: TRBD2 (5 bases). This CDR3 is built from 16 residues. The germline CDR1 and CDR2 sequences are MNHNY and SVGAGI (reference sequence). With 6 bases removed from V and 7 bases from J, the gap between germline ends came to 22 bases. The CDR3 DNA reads TGTGCCAGCAGCCCCAAAACGGGGTGGAGAGAGAACATTCAGTACTTC. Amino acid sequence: CASSPKTGWRENIQYF.

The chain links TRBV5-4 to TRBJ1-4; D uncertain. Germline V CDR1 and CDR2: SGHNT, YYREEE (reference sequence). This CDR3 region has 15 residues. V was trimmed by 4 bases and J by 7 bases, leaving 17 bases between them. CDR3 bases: TGTGCCAGCAGCCGCCTCGAGGGAGGGTTTGAAAAACTGTTTTTT. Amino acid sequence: CASSRLEGGFEKLFF.

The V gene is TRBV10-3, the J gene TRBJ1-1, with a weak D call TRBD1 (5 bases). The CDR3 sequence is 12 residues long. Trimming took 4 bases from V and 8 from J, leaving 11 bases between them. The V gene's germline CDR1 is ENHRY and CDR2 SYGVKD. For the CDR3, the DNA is TGTGCCATCAGTGGGGGGGTCAGGGAAGCTTTCTTT. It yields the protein CAISGGVREAFF.

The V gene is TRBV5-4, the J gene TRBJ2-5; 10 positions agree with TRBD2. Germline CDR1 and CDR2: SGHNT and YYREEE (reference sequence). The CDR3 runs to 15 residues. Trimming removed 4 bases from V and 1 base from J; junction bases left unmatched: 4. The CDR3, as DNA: TGTGCCAGCAGCCATCGACTAGCGGGCCAAGAGACCCAGTACTTC. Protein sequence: CASSHRLAGQETQYF.

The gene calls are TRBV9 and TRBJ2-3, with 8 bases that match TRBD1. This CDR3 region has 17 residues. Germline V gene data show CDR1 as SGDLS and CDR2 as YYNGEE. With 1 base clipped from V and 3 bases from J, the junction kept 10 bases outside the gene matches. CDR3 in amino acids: CASSVNPRGQGTDTQYF. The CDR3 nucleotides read TGTGCCAGCAGCGTAAACCCCAGAGGACAGGGTACAGATACGCAGTATTTT.

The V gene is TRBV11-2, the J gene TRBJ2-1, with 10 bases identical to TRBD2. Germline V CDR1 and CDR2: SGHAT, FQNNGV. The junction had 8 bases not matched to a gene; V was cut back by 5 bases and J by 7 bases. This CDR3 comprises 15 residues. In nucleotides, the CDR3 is TGTGCCAGCAGCCGCACTAGCGGGACTCGAAATGAGCAGTTCTTC. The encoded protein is CASSRTSGTRNEQFF.

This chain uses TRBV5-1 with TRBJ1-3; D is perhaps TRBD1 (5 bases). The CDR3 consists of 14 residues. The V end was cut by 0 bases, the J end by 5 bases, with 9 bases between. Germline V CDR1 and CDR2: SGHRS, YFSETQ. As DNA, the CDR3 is TGCGCCAGCAGCTTGGGGGCAGGGAGAAACACCATATATTTT. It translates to CASSLGAGRNTIYF.

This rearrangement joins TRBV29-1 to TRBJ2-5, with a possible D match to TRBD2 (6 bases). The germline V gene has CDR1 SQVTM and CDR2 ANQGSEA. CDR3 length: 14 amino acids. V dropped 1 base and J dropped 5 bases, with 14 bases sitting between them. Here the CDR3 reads CSVEVRGAGETQYF. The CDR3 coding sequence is TGCAGCGTTGAAGTACGCGGGGCCGGGGAGACCCAGTACTTC.

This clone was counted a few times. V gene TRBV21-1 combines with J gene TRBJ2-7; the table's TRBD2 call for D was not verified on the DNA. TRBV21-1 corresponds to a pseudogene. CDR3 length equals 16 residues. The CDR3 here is CASSNRGGTSAYEQYF. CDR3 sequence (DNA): TGTGCCAGCAGCAATCGGGGCGGGACCTCGGCCTACGAGCAGTACTTC.

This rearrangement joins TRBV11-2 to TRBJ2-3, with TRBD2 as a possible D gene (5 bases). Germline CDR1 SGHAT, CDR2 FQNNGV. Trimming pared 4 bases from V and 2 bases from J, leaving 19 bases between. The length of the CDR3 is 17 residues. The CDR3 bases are TGTGCCAGCAGCTCTGACGGCGCGGGCTTACCCACAGATACGCAGTATTTT. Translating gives CASSSDGAGLPTDTQYF.

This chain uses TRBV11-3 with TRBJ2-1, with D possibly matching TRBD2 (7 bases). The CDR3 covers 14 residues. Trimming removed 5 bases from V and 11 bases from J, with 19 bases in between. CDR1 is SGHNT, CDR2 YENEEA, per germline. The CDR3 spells CASSPRGGRDKQFF. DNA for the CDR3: TGTGCCAGCAGCCCGAGGGGGGGGCGGGATAAGCAGTTCTTC.

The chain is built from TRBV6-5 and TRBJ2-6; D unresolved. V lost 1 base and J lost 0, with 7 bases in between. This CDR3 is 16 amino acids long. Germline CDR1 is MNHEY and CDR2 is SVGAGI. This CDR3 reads CASSYYFSSGANVLTF. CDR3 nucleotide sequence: TGTGCCAGCAGTTACTATTTCAGCTCTGGGGCCAACGTCCTGACTTTC.

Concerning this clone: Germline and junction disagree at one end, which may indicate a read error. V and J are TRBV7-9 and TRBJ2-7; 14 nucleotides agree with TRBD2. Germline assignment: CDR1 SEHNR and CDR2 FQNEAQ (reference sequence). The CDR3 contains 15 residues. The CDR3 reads CASSGDRGLAGEADF. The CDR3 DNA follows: TGTGCCAGCAGTGGGGACAGGGGACTAGCGGGAGAAGCGGACTTC. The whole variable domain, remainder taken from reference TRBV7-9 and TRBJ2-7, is DTGVSQNPRHKITKRGQNVTFRCDPISEHNRLYWYRQTLGQGPEFLTYFQNEAQLEKSRLLSDRFSAERPKGSFSTLEIQRTEQGDSAMYLCASSGDRGLAGEADFGPGTRLTVT.

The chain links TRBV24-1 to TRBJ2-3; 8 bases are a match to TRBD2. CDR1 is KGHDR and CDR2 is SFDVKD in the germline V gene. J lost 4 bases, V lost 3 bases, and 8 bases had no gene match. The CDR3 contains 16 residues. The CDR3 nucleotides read TGTGCCACCAGTGATCCGCGGGGGGACCTCGCAGATACGCAGTATTTT. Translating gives CATSDPRGDLADTQYF.

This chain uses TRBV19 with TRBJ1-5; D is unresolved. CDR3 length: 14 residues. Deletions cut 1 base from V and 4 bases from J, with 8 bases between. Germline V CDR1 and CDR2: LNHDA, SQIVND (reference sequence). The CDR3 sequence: CASSIGPGNQPQHF. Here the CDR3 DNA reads TGTGCCAGTAGTATAGGGCCCGGGAATCAGCCCCAGCATTTT.

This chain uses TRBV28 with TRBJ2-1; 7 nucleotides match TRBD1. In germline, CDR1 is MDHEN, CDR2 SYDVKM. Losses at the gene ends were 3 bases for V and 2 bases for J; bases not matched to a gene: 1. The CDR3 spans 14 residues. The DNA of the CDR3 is TGTGCCAGCAGTTTCGACAGGGCCTACAATGAGCAGTTCTTC. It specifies CASSFDRAYNEQFF.

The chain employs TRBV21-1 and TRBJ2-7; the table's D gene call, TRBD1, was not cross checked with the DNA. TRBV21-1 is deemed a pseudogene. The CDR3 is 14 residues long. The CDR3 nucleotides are TGTGCCAGCACAACAGGAACGAAGACCTACGAGCAGTACTTC. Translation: CASTTGTKTYEQYF.

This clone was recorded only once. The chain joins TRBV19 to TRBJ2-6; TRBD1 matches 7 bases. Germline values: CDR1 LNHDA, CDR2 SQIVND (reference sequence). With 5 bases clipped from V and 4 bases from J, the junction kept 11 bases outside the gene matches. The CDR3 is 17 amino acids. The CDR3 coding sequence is TGTGCCAGTAGTTCAATCAGGACAGGTATCGGGGCCAACGTCCTGACTTTC. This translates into CASSSIRTGIGANVLTF.

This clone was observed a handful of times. Written as DNA, the CDR3 is TGTGCCAGCAGCGCTACAGGGGGCCATCAGCCCCAGCATTTT. Protein sequence: CASSATGGHQPQHF. This chain links TRBV9 with TRBJ1-5; 9 bases match TRBD1. The trim removed 3 bases at V and 5 bases at J, leaving 3 bases unmatched. The V gene's germline CDR1 is SGDLS and CDR2 YYNGEE. CDR3 length equals 14 residues.

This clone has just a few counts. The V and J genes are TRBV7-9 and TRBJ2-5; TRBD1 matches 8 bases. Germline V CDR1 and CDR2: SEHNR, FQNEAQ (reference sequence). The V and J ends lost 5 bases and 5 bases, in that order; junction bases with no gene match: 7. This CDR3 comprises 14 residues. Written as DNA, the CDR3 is TGTGCCAGCAGCCATTCGACAGGGGCCGAGACCCAGTACTTC. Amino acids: CASSHSTGAETQYF.

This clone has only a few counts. CDR3 in amino acids: CASSPMYMNTEAFF. The CDR3 DNA sequence: TGTGCCAGCAGTCCGATGTACATGAACACTGAAGCTTTCTTT. J is TRBJ1-1 and V is TRBV14; unclear D gene. Per the germline V gene, CDR1 is SGHDN and CDR2 is FVKESK. The CDR3 totals 14 residues. V gave up 6 bases and J gave up 0 bases, with 11 bases separating them. Complete variable domain (other parts from reference TRBV14 and TRBJ1-1): EAGVTQFPSHSVIEKGQTVTLRCDPISGHDNLYWYRRVMGKEIKFLLHFVKESKQDESGMPNNRFLAERTGGTYSTLKVQPAELEDSGVYFCASSPMYMNTEAFFGQGTRLTVV.

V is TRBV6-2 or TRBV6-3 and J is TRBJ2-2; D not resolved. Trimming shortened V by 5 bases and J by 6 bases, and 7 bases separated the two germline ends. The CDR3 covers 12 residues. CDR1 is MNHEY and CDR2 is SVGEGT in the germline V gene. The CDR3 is CASSSFAGELFF. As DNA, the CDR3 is TGTGCCAGCAGTAGCTTTGCCGGGGAGCTGTTTTTT.

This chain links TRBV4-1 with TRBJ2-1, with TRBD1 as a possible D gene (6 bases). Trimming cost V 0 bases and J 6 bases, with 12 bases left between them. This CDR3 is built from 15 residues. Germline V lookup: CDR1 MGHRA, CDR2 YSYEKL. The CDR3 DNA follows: TGCGCCAGCAGCCAAGAGGCGTGGACAGTCAATGAGCAGTTCTTC. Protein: CASSQEAWTVNEQFF.

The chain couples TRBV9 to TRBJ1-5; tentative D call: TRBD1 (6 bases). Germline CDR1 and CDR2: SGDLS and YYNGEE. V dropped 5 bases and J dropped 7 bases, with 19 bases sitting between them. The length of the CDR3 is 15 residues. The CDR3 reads CASSRIGTRGQPQHF. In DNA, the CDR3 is TGTGCCAGCAGTCGCATCGGGACAAGAGGACAGCCCCAGCATTTT. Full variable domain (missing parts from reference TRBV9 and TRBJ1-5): DSGVTQTPKHLITATGQRVTLRCSPRSGDLSVYWYQQSLDQGLQFLIQYYNGEERAKGNILERFSAQQFPDLHSELNLSSLELGDSALYFCASSRIGTRGQPQHFGDGTRLSIL.

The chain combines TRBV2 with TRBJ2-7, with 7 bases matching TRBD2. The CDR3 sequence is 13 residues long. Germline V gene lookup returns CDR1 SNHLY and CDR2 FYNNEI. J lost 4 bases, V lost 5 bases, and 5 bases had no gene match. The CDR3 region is CASSRDYTYEQYF. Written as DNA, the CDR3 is TGTGCCAGCAGTAGGGACTACACTTACGAGCAGTACTTC.

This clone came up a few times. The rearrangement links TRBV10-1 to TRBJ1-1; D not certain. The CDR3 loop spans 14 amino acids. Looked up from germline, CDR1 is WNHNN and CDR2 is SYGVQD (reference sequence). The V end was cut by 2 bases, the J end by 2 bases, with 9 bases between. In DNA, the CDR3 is TGCGCCAGCAGTGAGGTCCGGGATAACACTGAAGCTTTCTTT. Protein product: CASSEVRDNTEAFF.